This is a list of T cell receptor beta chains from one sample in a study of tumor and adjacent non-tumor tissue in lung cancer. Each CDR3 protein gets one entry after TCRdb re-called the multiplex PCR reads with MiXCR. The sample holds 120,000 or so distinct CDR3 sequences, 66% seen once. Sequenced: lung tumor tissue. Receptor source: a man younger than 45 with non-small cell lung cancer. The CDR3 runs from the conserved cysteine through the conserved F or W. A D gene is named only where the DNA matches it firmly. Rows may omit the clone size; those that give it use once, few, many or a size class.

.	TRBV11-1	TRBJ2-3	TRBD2	CASSLGSGGDTDTQYF	TGTGCCAGCAGCCTTGGTAGCGGGGGAGACACAGATACGCAGTATTTT
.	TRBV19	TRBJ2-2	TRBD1	CASTQTGASGEAGELFF	TGTGCCAGTACCCAGACAGGGGCCTCGGGGGAGGCCGGGGAGCTGTTTTTT
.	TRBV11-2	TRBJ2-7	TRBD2	CTSSPAGAYKQYF	TGTACCAGCAGCCCAGCGGGGGCGTACAAGCAGTATTTC
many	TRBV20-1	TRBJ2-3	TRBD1	CSARDHWTGATDTQYF	TGCAGTGCTAGAGATCACTGGACAGGGGCCACAGATACGCAGTATTTT
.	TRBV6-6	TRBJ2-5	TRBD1	CARKGQQQETQYF	TGTGCCCGCAAGGGACAGCAACAAGAGACCCAGTACTTC
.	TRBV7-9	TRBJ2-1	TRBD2	CASSLVYGGGAEQFF	TGTGCCAGCAGCTTAGTATACGGCGGGGGGGCCGAGCAGTTCTTC
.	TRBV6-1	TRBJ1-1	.	CTSSEGWQEEAFF	TGTACCAGCAGTGAAGGTTGGCAGGAGGAAGCTTTCTTT
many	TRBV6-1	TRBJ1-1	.	CASRGRVVNTEAFF	TGTGCCAGCCGGGGGCGGGTTGTGAACACTGAAGCTTTCTTT
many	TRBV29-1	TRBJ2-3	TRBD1	CSVRQGGTDTQYF	TGCAGCGTCCGACAGGGAGGCACAGATACGCAGTATTTT
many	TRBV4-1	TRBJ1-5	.	CASSQAGRPQHF	TGCGCCAGCAGCCAAGCGGGGCGGCCCCAGCATTTT
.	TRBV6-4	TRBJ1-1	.	CATRRDQPNTEAFF	TGTGCCACCCGGAGGGACCAACCGAACACTGAAGCTTTCTTT
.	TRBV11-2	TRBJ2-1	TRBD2	CASSFIAGGNSEQFF	TGTGCTAGCAGCTTCATTGCGGGAGGGAATAGTGAGCAGTTCTTC
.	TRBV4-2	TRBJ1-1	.	CASNQEQNTEAFF	TGTGCCAGCAACCAAGAACAGAACACTGAAGCTTTCTTT
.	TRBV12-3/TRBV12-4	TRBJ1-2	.	CANSRGTWGDYGYTF	TGTGCCAACAGCCGTGGGACATGGGGAGACTATGGCTACACCTTC
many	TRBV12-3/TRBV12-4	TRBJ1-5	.	CASSLQGRGDQPQHF	TGTGCCAGCAGTTTACAGGGCAGGGGTGACCAGCCCCAGCATTTT